These T cell receptor beta chains were read from a single sample in a study of lymphopenia after photon versus proton radiotherapy. Assay used: immunoSEQ multiplex PCR; TCRdb lists only in-frame clones, some missing. This table holds some 44,000 clones, over 80% found once. The sample here was peripheral blood, taken from a patient treated with proton-based radiotherapy. Every receptor here comes from a woman in her 70s with pancreatic cancer. Both conserved end residues are part of each CDR3. A D gene is named only where the DNA matches it firmly. Part of the rows lack a size; the others show once, few, many or a class for expanded clones.

>TRBV19|-|TRBJ1-1|few
CASIWDTEAFF
TGTGCCAGTATATGGGATACTGAAGCTTTCTTT
>TRBV19|-|TRBJ2-3|-
CATKGDTQYF
TGTGCCACCAAGGGGGATACGCAGTATTTT
>TRBV5-1|TRBD2|TRBJ2-1|-
CASSPGLAGGPRYNEQFF
TGCGCCAGCAGCCCGGGACTAGCGGGAGGGCCTAGGTACAATGAGCAGTTCTTC
>TRBV19|-|TRBJ1-5|-
CASSSPAGNQPQHF
TGTGCCAGTAGTAGTCCGGCGGGGAATCAGCCCCAGCATTTT
>TRBV7-2|-|TRBJ2-1|-
CASSLTYNEQFF
TGTGCCAGCAGCTTAACTTACAATGAGCAGTTCTTC
>TRBV6-6|TRBD1|TRBJ1-1|-
CASIPNRGRANTEAFF
TGTGCCAGCATACCCAACAGGGGGCGGGCGAACACTGAAGCTTTCTTT
>TRBV9|TRBD2|TRBJ2-1|-
CASSVMAGGSSSYNEQFF
TGTGCCAGCAGCGTAATGGCGGGAGGCTCGAGCTCCTACAATGAGCAGTTCTTC
>TRBV5-4|-|TRBJ2-3|-
CASSLGPDGKDTQYF
TGTGCCAGCAGCTTAGGCCCGGATGGAAAAGATACGCAGTATTTT
>TRBV18|-|TRBJ1-3|-
CASSPGSGNTIYF
TGTGCCAGCTCACCAGGGTCTGGAAACACCATATATTTT
>TRBV7-3|-|TRBJ2-7|-
CASSPSPKNTYEQYF
TGTGCCAGCAGCCCCTCTCCCAAGAACACCTACGAGCAGTACTTC
>TRBV15|TRBD1|TRBJ1-2|-
CATSTRDSGYGYTF
TGTGCCACCAGCACTCGGGACAGCGGCTATGGCTACACCTTC
>TRBV9|-|TRBJ2-7|few
CASSGGPSSYEQYF
TGTGCCAGCAGCGGTGGGCCTAGCTCCTACGAGCAGTACTTC
>TRBV2|TRBD1|TRBJ1-3|-
CASIRDRGLGNTIYF
TGTGCCAGCATTCGGGACAGGGGCCTTGGAAACACCATATATTTT
>TRBV19|TRBD1|TRBJ2-3|once
CASSSGTGNIMNTQYF
TGTGCCAGTAGTAGCGGGACAGGGAACATTATGAATACGCAGTATTTT
>TRBV4-1|-|TRBJ2-7|-
CASSVQAGHYEQYF
TGCGCCAGCAGCGTTCAGGCGGGGCACTACGAGCAGTACTTC
>TRBV12-5|-|TRBJ2-2|-
CASGFPQLFGELFF
TGTGCTAGTGGTTTCCCCCAGTTGTTCGGGGAGCTGTTTTTT
>TRBV5-5|-|TRBJ1-2|few
CASSLGPDSSLYGYTF
TGTGCCAGCAGCTTGGGGCCGGACAGTTCACTCTATGGCTACACCTTC
>TRBV28|-|TRBJ1-2|-
CASKAGIFGYTF
TGTGCCAGCAAGGCGGGGATTTTTGGCTACACCTTC
>TRBV19|-|TRBJ2-2|-
CASSTQMFSTGELCF
TGTGCCAGTAGTACCCAGATGTTCAGCACCGGGGAGCTGTGTTTT
>TRBV5-1|TRBD1|TRBJ2-2|-
CASSFGQGGSTGELFF
TGCGCCAGCAGCTTCGGACAGGGTGGATCCACCGGGGAGCTGTTTTTT
>TRBV28|TRBD1|TRBJ1-5|-
CASRQGHQPQHF
TGTGCCAGCAGACAGGGGCATCAGCCCCAGCATTTT
>TRBV5-1|-|TRBJ2-7|-
CASTLRPSYEQYF
TGCGCCAGCACCCTAAGGCCCTCCTACGAGCAGTACTTC